This paragraph covers one TCR beta chain sequence. CDR3 size: 15 residues. Per the germline V gene, CDR1 is LNHDA and CDR2 is SQIVND (reference sequence). V lost 7 bases and J 5 bases, leaving 17 bases between the germline ends. TCRdb independently ran MiXCR on the RACE reads; one entry per CDR3 protein. This sample carries 150,000 to 200,000 distinct CDR3 sequences, about 30% of them seen once, and the ten largest clones take approximately 2.1%. This record comes from a study of human T cells and chemical hapten exposure. Turning to the study itself: Mostly female patients had alopecia areata, totalis or universalis.

The time point here: patch test 3, about 24 weeks after DPC sensitization. Treatment given: therapeutic diphenylcyclopropenone sensitization with weekly scalp DPC. This chain links TRBV19 with TRBJ2-2, with D perhaps matching TRBD2 (5 bases). The sample in question was whole blood, obtained in connection with sensitization to the hapten diphenylcyclopropenone (DPC). The clonotype originates from a woman aged 18-29 years with alopecia areata. Some clones in this sample may be carry-over from other donors' samples. The CDR3 nucleotides are TGTGCCAGTATCGGTCCCTTCCGAGGGACCGGGGAGCTGTTTTTT. Amino acid sequence: CASIGPFRGTGELFF. Supplemented by reference TRBV19 and TRBJ2-2, the full variable domain reads DGGITQSPKYLFRKEGQNVTLSCEQNLNHDAMYWYRQDPGQGLRLIYYSQIVNDFQKGDIAEGYSVSREKKESFPLTVTSAQKNPTAFYLCASIGPFRGTGELFFGEGSRLTVL.